Following are 23 T cell receptor beta chains from one sample sequenced in a study of CD8 T cells in ankylosing spondylitis. TCRdb reanalysed the 5' RACE reads using MiXCR and keeps one entry per CDR3 protein. The table shows 200,000 to 300,000 distinct CDR3 sequences, with 8% to 11% occurring only once. Sequenced material: blood, either unsorted or a sorted T cell fraction (not recorded which). These receptors were obtained from a male donor with ankylosing spondylitis or in good health (not recorded which).

This clonotype was detected many times. The rearrangement uses TRBV10-2 and TRBJ1-1; D is undetermined. This CDR3 is 13 amino acids long. V lost 8 bases and J 1 base, leaving 11 bases between the germline ends. Germline CDR1 and CDR2: WSHSY and SAAADI. The DNA for the CDR3 is TGCGCCAGCGGCGACCTGGGGAACACTGAAGCTTTCTTT. This translates into CASGDLGNTEAFF.

This clonotype was seen at least ten times. The rearrangement uses TRBV29-1 and TRBJ2-7, with D possibly being TRBD1 (5 bases). V lost 2 bases and J 6 bases, leaving 14 bases between the germline ends. CDR1 SQVTM and CDR2 ANQGSEA come from the germline V gene. The CDR3 loop spans 13 amino acids. The CDR3, as DNA: TGCAGCGTTGAAAGTGAGACAGAAGCCGAGCAGTACTTC. Residues: CSVESETEAEQYF.

This clonotype appeared many times. The chain uses TRBV6-1 and TRBJ1-1, with 7 bases aligning to TRBD1. The germline V gene has CDR1 MNHNS and CDR2 SASEGT. The CDR3 sequence is 15 residues long. Trimming cost V 5 bases and J 4 bases; bases outside gene matches: 10. In nucleotides, the CDR3 is TGTGCCAGCAGTCCTCGGACAGGCCGAACCACTGAAGCTTTCTTT. Its translation: CASSPRTGRTTEAFF.

The V call is TRBV6-5, the J call TRBJ2-7; TRBD2 matches at 11 bases. V lost 4 bases and J lost 0; bases outside the gene matches: 8. The CDR3 consists of 17 residues. The germline V gene encodes CDR1 MNHEY and CDR2 SVGAGI. The CDR3 reads CASSSSGLAESSYEQYF. DNA of the CDR3: TGTGCCAGCAGTTCCTCGGGACTAGCGGAAAGCTCCTACGAGCAGTACTTC.

This clonotype turned up a few times. The V call is TRBV30, the J call TRBJ2-3; no reliable D call. Germline-derived CDR1 and CDR2 are GTSNPN and SVGIG (reference sequence). The V end lost 6 bases, the J end lost 1 base, and 17 bases lay between the germline ends. This CDR3 region has 15 residues. The CDR3 sequence: CACTTEALRTDTQYF. In DNA form, the CDR3 reads TGTGCCTGCACAACCGAGGCCCTGCGCACAGATACGCAGTATTTT.

This clonotype showed up many times. This chain connects TRBV20-1 to TRBJ2-5, with 8 bases lining up with TRBD2. Losses at the gene ends were 0 bases for V and 5 bases for J; bases not matched to a gene: 5. Germline CDR1 and CDR2: DFQATT and SNEGSKA (reference sequence). The CDR3 has 14 residues. The CDR3 region is CSARDGLADETQYF. CDR3 nucleotides: TGCAGTGCTAGAGATGGACTAGCAGATGAGACCCAGTACTTC.

In this sample, this clonotype turned up many times. The rearrangement joins TRBV20-1 to TRBJ2-1; maybe TRBD2 (7 bases). This CDR3 contains 13 residues. Trimming took off 0 bases at V and 7 bases at J, with 10 bases between the two ends. Looked up from germline, CDR1 is DFQATT and CDR2 is SNEGSKA (reference sequence). The CDR3 coding sequence is TGCAGTGCTAGAGACGGGGGGCTGAATGAGCAGTTCTTC. Protein product: CSARDGGLNEQFF.

The CDR3 region is CASSLAGGRAYEQFF. The CDR3 DNA reads as TGTGCCAGCAGCTTAGCTGGCGGGAGGGCCTATGAGCAGTTCTTC. V usage is TRBV7-8 and J usage is TRBJ2-1; 9 bases match TRBD2. Germline V gene data show CDR1 as SGHVS and CDR2 as FQNEAQ. The CDR3 contains 15 residues. The V segment lost 0 bases and the J segment 8 bases; nucleotides outside the gene matches: 5.

This chain links TRBV7-2 with TRBJ2-2; D assignment may be TRBD1 or TRBD2 (7 bases each). Trimming took 4 bases from V and 5 from J, leaving 11 bases between them. Germline CDR1 is SGHTA and CDR2 is FQGNSA. The CDR3 contains 14 residues. The CDR3 coding sequence is TGTGCCAGCAGCTCTCAGGGGGGGACCGGGGAGCTGTTTTTT. As protein: CASSSQGGTGELFF.

This chain connects TRBV3-1 to TRBJ2-1; D unclear. Looked up from germline, CDR1 is LGHDT and CDR2 is YNNKEL (reference sequence). The CDR3 runs to 14 residues. V was cut by 0 bases and J by 8 bases, with 11 bases left in between. CDR3 nucleotide sequence: TGTGCCAGCAGCCAAGATAATCGTTTGGATGAGCAGTTCTTC. Translation: CASSQDNRLDEQFF.

This clonotype was observed many times. The V call is TRBV5-1, the J call TRBJ2-7, with TRBD1 matching over 7 bases. The germline V gene encodes CDR1 SGHRS and CDR2 YFSETQ. Losses at the gene ends were 4 bases for V and 2 bases for J; bases not matched to a gene: 6. This CDR3 spans 14 amino acids. The CDR3 region is CASSLDRVAYEQYF. The CDR3 DNA reads as TGCGCCAGCAGCCTTGACAGGGTGGCCTACGAGCAGTACTTC.

Ten or more counts support this clonotype. This chain joins TRBV5-1 and TRBJ2-5; weak D call: TRBD2 (6 bases). The CDR3 contains 16 residues. The germline V and J ends were trimmed by 0 bases and 7 bases, with 19 bases remaining between them. Germline CDR1 and CDR2: SGHRS and YFSETQ. CDR3 nucleotide sequence: TGCGCCAGCAGCTTGGAGGGCGGGACTCCTCACGGGACCCAGTACTTC. Amino acid sequence: CASSLEGGTPHGTQYF.

This rearrangement joins TRBV30 to TRBJ1-2; D is ambiguous. Germline CDR1 and CDR2: GTSNPN and SVGIG (reference sequence). The CDR3 covers 13 residues. V lost 5 bases to trimming and J lost 4 bases, with 14 bases between them. CDR3 sequence reads: CAWAPDGPYGYTF. The CDR3 bases are TGTGCCTGGGCCCCCGACGGGCCCTATGGCTACACCTTC.

The J gene is TRBJ2-7, the V gene TRBV3-1, with a possible D match to TRBD2 (7 bases). This CDR3 contains 16 residues. V was pared by 2 bases and J by 3 bases, with 17 bases between. The V gene's germline CDR1 is LGHDT and CDR2 YNNKEL (reference sequence). The CDR3 sequence: CASSQISRGANYEQYF. Written as DNA, the CDR3 is TGTGCCAGCAGCCAAATATCCCGGGGGGCCAACTACGAGCAGTACTTC.

This clonotype was counted many times. The chain links TRBV4-1 to TRBJ1-2; no clear D. Per germline, CDR1 MGHRA and CDR2 YSYEKL. V was cut by 0 bases and J by 2 bases, with 4 bases left in between. The CDR3 spans 13 residues. CDR3 in amino acids: CASSQEVNYGYTF. Here the CDR3 DNA reads TGCGCCAGCAGCCAAGAGGTGAACTATGGCTACACCTTC.

This clonotype was recorded at least ten times. The V and J genes are TRBV13 and TRBJ1-5; D gene unclear. Per germline, CDR1 PRHDT and CDR2 FYEKMQ (reference sequence). V lost 0 bases and J 3 bases, leaving 6 bases between the germline ends. The CDR3 covers 14 residues. The DNA for the CDR3 is TGTGCCAGCAGCTTAGGAAAAAACAATCAGCCCCAGCATTTT. The encoded protein is CASSLGKNNQPQHF.

At least ten counts were recorded for this clonotype. This sequence joins TRBV24-1 and TRBJ2-1; 9 bases are a match to TRBD2. CDR1 is KGHDR, CDR2 SFDVKD, per germline. The junction had 7 bases not matched to a gene; V was cut back by 6 bases and J by 5 bases. The CDR3 is made up of 15 amino acids. The CDR3 nucleotides read TGTGCCACCAGTTCGGGACTAGCTAGGGACAATGAGCAGTTCTTC. Amino acid sequence: CATSSGLARDNEQFF.

The rearrangement links TRBV27 to TRBJ1-5; no clear D. The CDR3 is 15 residues long. Trimming stripped 3 bases from V and 3 bases from J, with 12 bases between. The germline gives CDR1 MNHEY, CDR2 SMNVEV (reference sequence). CDR3 sequence: CASSLEGFNNQPQHF. CDR3 in DNA: TGTGCCAGCAGTTTGGAGGGTTTTAACAATCAGCCCCAGCATTTT.

The rearrangement uses TRBV12-3 or TRBV12-4 and TRBJ2-2; D possibly corresponds to TRBD1 (5 bases). The V and J ends lost 7 bases and 2 bases respectively, with 14 bases between them. The CDR3 sequence is 15 residues long. The CDR3 sequence: CASTPQGTNTGELFF. The CDR3 coding sequence is TGTGCCAGCACCCCCCAGGGTACTAACACCGGGGAGCTGTTTTTT.

This clonotype was recorded many times. The chain has TRBV12-3 or TRBV12-4 and TRBJ2-3; D possibly matches TRBD1 or TRBD2 (5 bases each). V was clipped by 5 bases and J by 5 bases, with 11 bases between them. The CDR3 is made up of 13 amino acids. In DNA, the CDR3 is TGTGCCAGCAGTGGGGGTGCAGAAGATACGCAGTATTTT. Protein sequence: CASSGGAEDTQYF.

This clonotype has ten or more counts. The genes are TRBV5-1 and TRBJ1-1; 8 positions agree with TRBD1. Germline values: CDR1 SGHRS, CDR2 YFSETQ. This CDR3 comprises 15 residues. With 4 bases clipped from V and 3 bases from J, the junction kept 8 bases outside the gene matches. CDR3 sequence (DNA): TGCGCCAGCAGCCCTCGGACAGGGCGTGACACTGAAGCTTTCTTT. It encodes CASSPRTGRDTEAFF.

This clonotype has just a few counts. The chain recombines TRBV4-2 with TRBJ1-1; perhaps TRBD1 as D (6 bases). This CDR3 contains 14 residues. Germline CDR1 is LGHNA and CDR2 is YNFKEQ. Trimming stripped 0 bases from V and 5 bases from J, with 10 bases between. CDR3 in amino acids: CASSQDPGDTEAFF. The CDR3 DNA sequence: TGTGCCAGCAGCCAAGATCCAGGGGATACTGAAGCTTTCTTT.

This clonotype was observed many times. The chain is built from TRBV15 and TRBJ2-1; 10 nucleotides agree with TRBD2. The CDR3 is made up of 15 amino acids. The trim removed 8 bases at V and 5 bases at J, leaving 9 bases unmatched. CDR1 is LNHNV and CDR2 is YYDKDF in the germline V gene (reference sequence). The CDR3 is CATDWGLATNNEQFF. DNA for the CDR3: TGTGCCACCGACTGGGGACTAGCGACCAACAATGAGCAGTTCTTC.